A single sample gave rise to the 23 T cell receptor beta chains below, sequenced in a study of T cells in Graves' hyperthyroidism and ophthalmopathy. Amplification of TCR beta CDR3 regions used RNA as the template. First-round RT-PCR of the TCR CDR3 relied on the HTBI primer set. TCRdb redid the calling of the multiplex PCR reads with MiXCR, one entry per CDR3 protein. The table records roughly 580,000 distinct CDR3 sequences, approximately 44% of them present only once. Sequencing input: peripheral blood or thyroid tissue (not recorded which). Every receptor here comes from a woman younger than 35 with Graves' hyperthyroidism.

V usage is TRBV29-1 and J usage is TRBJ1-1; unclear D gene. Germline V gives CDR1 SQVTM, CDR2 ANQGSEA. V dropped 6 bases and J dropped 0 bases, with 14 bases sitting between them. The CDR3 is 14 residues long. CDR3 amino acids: CSVEMAVLNTEAFF. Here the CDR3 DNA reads TGCAGCGTAGAGATGGCAGTACTGAACACTGAAGCTTTCTTT.

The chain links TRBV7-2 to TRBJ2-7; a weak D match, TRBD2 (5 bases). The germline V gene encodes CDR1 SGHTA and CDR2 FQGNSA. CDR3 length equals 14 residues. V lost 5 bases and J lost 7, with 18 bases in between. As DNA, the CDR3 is TGTGCCAGCAGCCGAAGTGGCGGGTCAGATGAGCAGTACTTC. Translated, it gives CASSRSGGSDEQYF.

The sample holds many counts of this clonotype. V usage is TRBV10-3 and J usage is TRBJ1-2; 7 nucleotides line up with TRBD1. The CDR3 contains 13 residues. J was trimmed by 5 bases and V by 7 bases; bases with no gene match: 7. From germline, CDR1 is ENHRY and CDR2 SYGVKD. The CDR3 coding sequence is TGTGCCATCACCCCGGGACAGCTTTATGGCTACACCTTC. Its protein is CAITPGQLYGYTF.

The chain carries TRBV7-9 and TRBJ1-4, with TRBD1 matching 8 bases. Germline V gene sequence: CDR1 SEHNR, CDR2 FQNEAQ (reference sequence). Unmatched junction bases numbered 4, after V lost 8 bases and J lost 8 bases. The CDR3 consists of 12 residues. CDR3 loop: CASQDRVEKLFF. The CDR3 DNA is TGTGCCAGCCAGGACAGGGTCGAAAAACTGTTTTTT.

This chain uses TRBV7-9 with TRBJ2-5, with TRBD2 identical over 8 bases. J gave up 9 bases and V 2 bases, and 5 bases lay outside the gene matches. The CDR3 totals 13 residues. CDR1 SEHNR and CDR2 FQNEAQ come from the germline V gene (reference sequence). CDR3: CASSLLIGRAQYF. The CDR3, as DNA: TGTGCCAGCAGCTTACTTATCGGGAGGGCCCAGTACTTC.

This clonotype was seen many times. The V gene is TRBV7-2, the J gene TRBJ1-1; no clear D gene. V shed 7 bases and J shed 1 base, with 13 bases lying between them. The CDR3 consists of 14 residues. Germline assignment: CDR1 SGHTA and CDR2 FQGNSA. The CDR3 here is CASTPPAKNTEAFF. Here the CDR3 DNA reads TGTGCCAGCACCCCGCCGGCAAAGAACACTGAAGCTTTCTTT.

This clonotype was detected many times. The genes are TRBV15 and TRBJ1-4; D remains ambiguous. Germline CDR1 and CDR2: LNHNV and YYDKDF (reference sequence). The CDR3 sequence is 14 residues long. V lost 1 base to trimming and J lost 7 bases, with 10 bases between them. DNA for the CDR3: TGTGCCACCAGCAGAGCGGGTAGGAGTGAAAAACTGTTTTTT. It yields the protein CATSRAGRSEKLFF.

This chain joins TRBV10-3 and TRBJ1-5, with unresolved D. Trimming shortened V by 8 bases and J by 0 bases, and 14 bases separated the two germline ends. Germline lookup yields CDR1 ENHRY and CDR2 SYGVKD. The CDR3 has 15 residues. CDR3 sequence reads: CAILTGGYSNQPQHF. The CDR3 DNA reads TGTGCCATCCTAACGGGAGGATATAGCAATCAGCCCCAGCATTTT.

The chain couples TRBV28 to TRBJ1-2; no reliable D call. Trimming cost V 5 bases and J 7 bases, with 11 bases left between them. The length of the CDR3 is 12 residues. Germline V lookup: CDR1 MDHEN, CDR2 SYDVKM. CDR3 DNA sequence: TGTGCCAGCAGTCCGCCCCACAGTGGCTACACCTTC. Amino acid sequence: CASSPPHSGYTF.

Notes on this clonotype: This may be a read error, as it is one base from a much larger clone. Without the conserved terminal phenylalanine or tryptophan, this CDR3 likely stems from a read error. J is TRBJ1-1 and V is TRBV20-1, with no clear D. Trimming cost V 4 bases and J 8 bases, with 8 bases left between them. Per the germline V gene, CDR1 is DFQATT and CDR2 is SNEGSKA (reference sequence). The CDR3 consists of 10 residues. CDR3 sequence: CSATSNEAFS. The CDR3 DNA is TGCAGTGCTACCTCCAACGAAGCTTTCTCT.

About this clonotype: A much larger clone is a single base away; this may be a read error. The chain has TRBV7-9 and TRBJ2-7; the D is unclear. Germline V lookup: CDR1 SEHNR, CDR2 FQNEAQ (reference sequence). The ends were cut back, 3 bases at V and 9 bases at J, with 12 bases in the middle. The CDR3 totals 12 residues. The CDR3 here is CASSFPGNGQYF. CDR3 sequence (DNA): TGTGCCAGCAGCTTCCCGGGCAACGGGCAGTACTTC. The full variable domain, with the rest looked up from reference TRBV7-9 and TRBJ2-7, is DTGVSQNPRHKITKRGQNVTFRCDPISEHNRLYWYRQTLGQGPEFLTYFQNEAQLEKSRLLSDRFSAERPKGSFSTLEIQRTEQGDSAMYLCASSFPGNGQYFGPGTRLTVT.

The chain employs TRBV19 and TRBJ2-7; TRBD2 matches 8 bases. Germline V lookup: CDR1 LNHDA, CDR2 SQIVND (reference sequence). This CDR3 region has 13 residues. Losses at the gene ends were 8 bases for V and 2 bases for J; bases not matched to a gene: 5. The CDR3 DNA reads TGTGCCAGTTCCGGGACTAGAGCCTACGAGCAGTACTTC. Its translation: CASSGTRAYEQYF.

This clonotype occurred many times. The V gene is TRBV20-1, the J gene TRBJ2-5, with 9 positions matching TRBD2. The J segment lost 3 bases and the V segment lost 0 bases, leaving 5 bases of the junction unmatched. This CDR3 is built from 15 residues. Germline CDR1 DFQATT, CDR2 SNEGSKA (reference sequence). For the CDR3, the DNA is TGCAGTGCTAGAGACCTTCGACTAGCGGAAGAGACCCAGTACTTC. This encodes CSARDLRLAEETQYF.

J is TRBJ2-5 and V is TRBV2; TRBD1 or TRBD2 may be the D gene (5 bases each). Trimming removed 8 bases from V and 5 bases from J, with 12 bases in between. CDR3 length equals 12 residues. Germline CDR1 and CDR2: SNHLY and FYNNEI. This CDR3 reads CASEGSWETQYF. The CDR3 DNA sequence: TGTGCCAGCGAGGGGAGTTGGGAGACCCAGTACTTC.

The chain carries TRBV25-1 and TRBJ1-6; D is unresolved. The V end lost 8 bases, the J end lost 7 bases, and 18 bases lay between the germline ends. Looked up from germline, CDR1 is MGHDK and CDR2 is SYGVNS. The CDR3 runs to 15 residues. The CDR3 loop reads CASSPLPGRNSPLHF. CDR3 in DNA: TGTGCCAGCTCACCGCTGCCCGGTAGAAATTCACCCCTCCACTTT.

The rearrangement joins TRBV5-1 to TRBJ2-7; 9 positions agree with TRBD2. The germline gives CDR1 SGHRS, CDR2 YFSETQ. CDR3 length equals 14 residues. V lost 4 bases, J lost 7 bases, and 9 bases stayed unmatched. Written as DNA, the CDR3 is TGCGCCAGCAGCGTGACTAGCGGATCAGGAGAGCAGTACTTC. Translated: CASSVTSGSGEQYF.

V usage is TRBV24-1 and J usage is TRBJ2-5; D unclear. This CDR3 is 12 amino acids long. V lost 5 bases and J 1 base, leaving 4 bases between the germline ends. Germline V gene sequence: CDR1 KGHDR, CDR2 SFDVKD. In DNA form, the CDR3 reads TGTGCCACCAGTGGGGGCCAAGAGACCCAGTACTTC. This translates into CATSGGQETQYF.

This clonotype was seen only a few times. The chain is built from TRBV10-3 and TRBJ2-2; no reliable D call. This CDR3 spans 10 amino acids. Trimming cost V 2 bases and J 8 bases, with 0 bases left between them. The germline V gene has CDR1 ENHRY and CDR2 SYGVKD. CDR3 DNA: TGTGCCATCAGTGAGGGGGAGCTGTTTTTT. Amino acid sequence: CAISEGELFF.

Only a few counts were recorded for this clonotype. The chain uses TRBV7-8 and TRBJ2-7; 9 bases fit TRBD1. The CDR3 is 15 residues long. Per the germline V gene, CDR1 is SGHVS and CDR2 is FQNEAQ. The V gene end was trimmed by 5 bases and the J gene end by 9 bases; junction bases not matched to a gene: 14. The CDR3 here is CASSLTYRGQGGQYF. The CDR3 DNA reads TGTGCCAGCAGCCTCACTTACAGGGGGCAGGGCGGGCAGTACTTC. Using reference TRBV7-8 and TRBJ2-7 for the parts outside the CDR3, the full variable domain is GAGVSQSPRYKVAKRGQDVALRCDPISGHVSLFWYQQALGQGPEFLTYFQNEAQLDKSGLPSDRFFAERPEGSVSTLKIQRTQQEDSAVYLCASSLTYRGQGGQYFGPGTRLTVT.

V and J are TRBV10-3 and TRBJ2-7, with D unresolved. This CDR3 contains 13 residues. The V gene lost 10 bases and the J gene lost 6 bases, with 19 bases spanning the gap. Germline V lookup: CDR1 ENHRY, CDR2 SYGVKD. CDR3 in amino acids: CASRRARWPEQYF. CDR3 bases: TGTGCCAGTCGGCGTGCACGGTGGCCCGAGCAGTACTTC.

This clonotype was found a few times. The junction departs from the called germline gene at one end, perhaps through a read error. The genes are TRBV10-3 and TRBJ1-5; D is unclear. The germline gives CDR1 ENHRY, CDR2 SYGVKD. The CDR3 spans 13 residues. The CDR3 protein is CASSEAGREPQHF. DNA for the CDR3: TGTGCCAGCAGTGAAGCCGGGCGAGAGCCCCAGCATTTT.

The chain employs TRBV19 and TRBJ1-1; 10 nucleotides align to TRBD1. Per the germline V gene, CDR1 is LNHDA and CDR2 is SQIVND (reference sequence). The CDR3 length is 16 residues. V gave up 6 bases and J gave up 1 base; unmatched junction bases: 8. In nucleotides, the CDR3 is TGTGCCAGTAGCGTGCGCCGGGACAGGGGGAACACTGAAGCTTTCTTT. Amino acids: CASSVRRDRGNTEAFF.

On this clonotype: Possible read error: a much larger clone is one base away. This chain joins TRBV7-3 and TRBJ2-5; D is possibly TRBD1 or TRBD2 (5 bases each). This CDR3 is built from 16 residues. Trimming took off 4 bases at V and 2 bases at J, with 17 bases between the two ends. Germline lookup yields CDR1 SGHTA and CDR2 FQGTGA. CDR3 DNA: TGTGCCAGCAGCTCCGGGTCTAGCAGGGTGCAAGAGACCCAGTACTTC. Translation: CASSSGSSRVQETQYF.